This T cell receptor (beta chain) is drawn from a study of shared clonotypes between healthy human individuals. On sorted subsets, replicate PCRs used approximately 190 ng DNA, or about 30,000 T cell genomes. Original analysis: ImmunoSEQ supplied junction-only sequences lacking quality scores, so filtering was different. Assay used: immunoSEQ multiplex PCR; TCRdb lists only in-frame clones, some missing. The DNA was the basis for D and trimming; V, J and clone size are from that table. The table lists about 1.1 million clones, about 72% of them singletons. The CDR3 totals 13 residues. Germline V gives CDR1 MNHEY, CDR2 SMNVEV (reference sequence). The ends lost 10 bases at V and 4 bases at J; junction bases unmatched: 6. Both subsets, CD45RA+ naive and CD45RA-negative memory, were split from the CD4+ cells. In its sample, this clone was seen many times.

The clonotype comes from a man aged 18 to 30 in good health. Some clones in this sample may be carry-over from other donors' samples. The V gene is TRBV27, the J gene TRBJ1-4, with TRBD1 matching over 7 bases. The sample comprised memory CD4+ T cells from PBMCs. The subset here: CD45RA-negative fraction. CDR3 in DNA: TGTGCCATGATACAGGGGCATAATGAAAAACTGTTTTTT. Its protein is CAMIQGHNEKLFF.